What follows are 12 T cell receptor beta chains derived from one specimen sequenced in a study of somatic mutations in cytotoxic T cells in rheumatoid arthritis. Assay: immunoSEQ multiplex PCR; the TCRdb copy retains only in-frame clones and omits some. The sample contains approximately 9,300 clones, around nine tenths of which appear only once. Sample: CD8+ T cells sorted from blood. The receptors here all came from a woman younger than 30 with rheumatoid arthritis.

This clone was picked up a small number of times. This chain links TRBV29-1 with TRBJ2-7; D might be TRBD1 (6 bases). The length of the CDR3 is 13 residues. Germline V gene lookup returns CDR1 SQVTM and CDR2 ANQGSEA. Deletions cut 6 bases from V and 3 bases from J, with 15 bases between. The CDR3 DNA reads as TGCAGCGTCGATACAGGGTCCGACTACGAGCAGTACTTC. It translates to CSVDTGSDYEQYF.

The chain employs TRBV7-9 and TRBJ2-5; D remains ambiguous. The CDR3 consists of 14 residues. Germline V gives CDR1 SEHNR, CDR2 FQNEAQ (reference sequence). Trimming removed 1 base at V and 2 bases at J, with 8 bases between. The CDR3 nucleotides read TGTGCCAGCAGCTTAGATGCCAGGCAAGAGACCCAGTACTTC. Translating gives CASSLDARQETQYF.

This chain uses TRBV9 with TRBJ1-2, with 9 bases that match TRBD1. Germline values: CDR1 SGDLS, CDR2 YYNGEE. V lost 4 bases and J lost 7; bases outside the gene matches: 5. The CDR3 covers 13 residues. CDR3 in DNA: TGTGCCAGCAGCTTACGACAGGGGGTTGGCTACACCTTC. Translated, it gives CASSLRQGVGYTF.

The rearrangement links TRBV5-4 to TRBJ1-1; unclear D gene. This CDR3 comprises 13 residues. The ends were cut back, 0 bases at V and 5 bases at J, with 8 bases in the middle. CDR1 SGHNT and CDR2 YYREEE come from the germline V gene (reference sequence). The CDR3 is CASSLGGRTEAFF. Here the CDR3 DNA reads TGTGCCAGCAGCTTGGGAGGGAGAACTGAAGCTTTCTTT.

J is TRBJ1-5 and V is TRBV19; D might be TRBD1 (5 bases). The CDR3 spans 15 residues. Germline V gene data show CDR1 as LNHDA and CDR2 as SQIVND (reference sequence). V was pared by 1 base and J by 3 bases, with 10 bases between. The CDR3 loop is CASSIGRGLNQPQHF. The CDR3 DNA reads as TGTGCCAGTAGTATAGGGAGGGGACTCAATCAGCCCCAGCATTTT.

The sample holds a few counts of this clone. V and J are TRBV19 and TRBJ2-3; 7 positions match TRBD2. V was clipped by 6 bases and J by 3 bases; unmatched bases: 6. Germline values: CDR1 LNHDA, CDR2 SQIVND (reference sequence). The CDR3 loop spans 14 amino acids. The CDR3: CASRLASGTDTQYF. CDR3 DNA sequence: TGTGCCAGTAGACTGGCTAGCGGAACAGATACGCAGTATTTT.

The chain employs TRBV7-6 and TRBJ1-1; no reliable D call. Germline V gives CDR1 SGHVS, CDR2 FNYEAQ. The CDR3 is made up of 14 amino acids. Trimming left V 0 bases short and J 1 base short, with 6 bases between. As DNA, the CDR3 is TGTGCCAGCAGCTTAGCAGCAGGGAACACTGAAGCTTTCTTT. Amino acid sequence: CASSLAAGNTEAFF.

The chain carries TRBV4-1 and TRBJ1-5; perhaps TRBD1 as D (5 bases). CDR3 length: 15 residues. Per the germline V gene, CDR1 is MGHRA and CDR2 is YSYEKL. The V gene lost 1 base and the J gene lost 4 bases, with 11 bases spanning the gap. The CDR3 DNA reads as TGCGCCAGCAGCCAAGTGCAGGGTGTAAATCAGCCCCAGCATTTT. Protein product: CASSQVQGVNQPQHF.

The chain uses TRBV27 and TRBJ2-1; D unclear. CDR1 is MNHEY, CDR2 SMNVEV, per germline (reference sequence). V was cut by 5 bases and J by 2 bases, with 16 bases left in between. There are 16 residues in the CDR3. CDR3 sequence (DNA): TGTGCCAGCAGTCCCCTGGGCCCGTCGACCTACAATGAGCAGTTCTTC. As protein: CASSPLGPSTYNEQFF.

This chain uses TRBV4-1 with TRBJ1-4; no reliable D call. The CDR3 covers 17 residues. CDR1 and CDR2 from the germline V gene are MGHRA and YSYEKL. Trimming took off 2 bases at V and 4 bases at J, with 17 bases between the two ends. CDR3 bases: TGCGCCAGCAGCCAAACCCCCGTTAAGACACATAATGAAAAACTGTTTTTT. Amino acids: CASSQTPVKTHNEKLFF.

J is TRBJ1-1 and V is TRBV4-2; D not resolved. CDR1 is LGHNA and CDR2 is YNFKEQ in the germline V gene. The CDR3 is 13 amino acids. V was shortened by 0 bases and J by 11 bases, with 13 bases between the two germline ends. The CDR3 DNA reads TGTGCCAGCAGCCAAGAGGATTTGCGCGGGGCTTTCTTT. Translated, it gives CASSQEDLRGAFF.

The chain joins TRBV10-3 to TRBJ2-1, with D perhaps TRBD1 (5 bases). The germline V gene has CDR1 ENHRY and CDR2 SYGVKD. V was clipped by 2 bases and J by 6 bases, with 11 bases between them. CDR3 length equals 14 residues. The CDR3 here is CAISEAGIGNEQFF. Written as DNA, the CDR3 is TGTGCCATCAGTGAGGCAGGGATAGGCAATGAGCAGTTCTTC.